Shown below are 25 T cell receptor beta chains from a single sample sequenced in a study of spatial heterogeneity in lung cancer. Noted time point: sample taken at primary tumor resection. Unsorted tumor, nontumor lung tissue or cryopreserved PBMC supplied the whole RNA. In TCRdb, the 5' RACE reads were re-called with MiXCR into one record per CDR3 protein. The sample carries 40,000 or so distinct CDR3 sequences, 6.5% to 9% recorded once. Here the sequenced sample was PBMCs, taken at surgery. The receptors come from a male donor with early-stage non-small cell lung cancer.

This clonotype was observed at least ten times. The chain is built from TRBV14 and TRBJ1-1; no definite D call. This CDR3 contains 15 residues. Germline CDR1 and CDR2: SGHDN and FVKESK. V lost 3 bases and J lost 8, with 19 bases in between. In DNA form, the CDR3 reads TGTGCCAGCAGCCAGAGTATGGCTCTCCTTGGGGAAGCTTTCTTT. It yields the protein CASSQSMALLGEAFF. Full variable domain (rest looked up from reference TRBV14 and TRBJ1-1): EAGVTQFPSHSVIEKGQTVTLRCDPISGHDNLYWYRRVMGKEIKFLLHFVKESKQDESGMPNNRFLAERTGGTYSTLKVQPAELEDSGVYFCASSQSMALLGEAFFGQGTRLTVV.

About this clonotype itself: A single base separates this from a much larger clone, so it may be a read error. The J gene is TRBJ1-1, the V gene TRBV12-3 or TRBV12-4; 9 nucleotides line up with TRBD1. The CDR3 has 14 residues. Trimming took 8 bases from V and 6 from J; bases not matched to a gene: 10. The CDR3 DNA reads TGTGCCAGCTCAGTTTGGACAGGGGATGCTGAAGCTTTCTTT. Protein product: CASSVWTGDAEAFF.

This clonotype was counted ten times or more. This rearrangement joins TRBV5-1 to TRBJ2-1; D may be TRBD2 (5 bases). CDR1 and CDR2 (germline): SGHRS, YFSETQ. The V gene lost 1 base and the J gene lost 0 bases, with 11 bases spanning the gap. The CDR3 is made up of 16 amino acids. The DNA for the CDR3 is TGCGCCAGCAGCTTGTCGGGGTCTAGCTCCTACAATGAGCAGTTCTTC. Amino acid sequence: CASSLSGSSSYNEQFF.

Here the CDR3 DNA reads TGCAGCGTTAGAGGGGAGGGCCAGCCCCAGCATTTT. Its protein product is CSVRGEGQPQHF. The V gene is TRBV29-1, the J gene TRBJ1-5, with TRBD1 as a possible D gene (5 bases). In germline, CDR1 is SQVTM, CDR2 ANQGSEA. The CDR3 runs to 12 residues. Between the trimmed V and J ends, which lost 5 bases and 7 bases, there was a span of 12 bases.

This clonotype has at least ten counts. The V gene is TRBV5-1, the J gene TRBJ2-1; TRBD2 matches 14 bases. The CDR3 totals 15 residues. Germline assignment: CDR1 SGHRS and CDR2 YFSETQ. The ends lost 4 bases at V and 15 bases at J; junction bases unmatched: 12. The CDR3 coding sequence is TGCGCCAGCAGCCCTGGGGGACTAGCGGGAGTTACCCCGTTCTTC. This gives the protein CASSPGGLAGVTPFF.

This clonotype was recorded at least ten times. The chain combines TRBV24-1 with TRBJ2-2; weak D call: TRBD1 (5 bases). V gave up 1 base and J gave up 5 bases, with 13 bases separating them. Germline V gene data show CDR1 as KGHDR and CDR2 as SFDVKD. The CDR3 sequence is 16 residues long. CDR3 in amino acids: CATSDFRGSLTGELFF. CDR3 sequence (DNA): TGTGCCACCAGTGATTTTAGGGGTTCGCTTACCGGGGAGCTGTTTTTT.

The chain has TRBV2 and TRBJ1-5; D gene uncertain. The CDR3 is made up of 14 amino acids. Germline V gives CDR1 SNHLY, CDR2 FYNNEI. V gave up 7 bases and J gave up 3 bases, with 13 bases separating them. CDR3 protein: CASTVDNPNQPQHF. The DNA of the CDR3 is TGTGCCAGCACTGTCGACAATCCCAATCAGCCCCAGCATTTT.

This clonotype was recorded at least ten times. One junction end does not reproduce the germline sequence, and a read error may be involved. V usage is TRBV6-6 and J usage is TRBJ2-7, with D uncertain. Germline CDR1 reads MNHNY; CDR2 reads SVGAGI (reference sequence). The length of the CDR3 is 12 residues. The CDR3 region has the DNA TGTGCCAGCAGTTCCTCAGACACAACCAGTAGCTTC. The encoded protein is CASSSSDTTSSF.

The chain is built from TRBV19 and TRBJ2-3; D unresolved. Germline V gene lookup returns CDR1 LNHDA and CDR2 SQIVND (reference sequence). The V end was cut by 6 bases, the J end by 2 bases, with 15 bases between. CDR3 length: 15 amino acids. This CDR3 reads CASSIDTVLTDTQYF. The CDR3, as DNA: TGTGCCAGTAGCATCGACACCGTCCTCACAGATACGCAGTATTTT.

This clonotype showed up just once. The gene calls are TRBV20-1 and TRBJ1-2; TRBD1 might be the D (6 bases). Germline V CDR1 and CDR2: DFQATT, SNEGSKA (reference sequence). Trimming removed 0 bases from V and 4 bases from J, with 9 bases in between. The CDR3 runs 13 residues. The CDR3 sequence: CSARETGSYGYTF. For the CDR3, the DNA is TGCAGTGCTAGAGAAACAGGGTCCTATGGCTACACCTTC.

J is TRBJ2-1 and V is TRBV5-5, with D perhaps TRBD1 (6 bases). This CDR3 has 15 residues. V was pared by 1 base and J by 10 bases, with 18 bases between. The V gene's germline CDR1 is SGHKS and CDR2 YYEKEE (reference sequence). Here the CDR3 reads CASSLYLGAGGEQFF. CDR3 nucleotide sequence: TGTGCCAGCAGCTTGTACCTGGGGGCAGGTGGGGAGCAGTTCTTC. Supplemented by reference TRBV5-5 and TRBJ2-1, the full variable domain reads DAGVTQSPTHLIKTRGQQVTLRCSPISGHKSVSWYQQVLGQGPQFIFQYYEKEERGRGNFPDRFSARQFPNYSSELNVNALLLGDSALYLCASSLYLGAGGEQFFGPGTRLTVL.

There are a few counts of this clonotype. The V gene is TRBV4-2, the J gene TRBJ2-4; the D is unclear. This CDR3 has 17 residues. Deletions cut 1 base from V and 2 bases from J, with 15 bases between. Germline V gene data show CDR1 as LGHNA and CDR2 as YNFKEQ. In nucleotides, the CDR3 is TGTGCCAGCAGCCAAGCGGGCGCAATCTCTCCCAAAAACATTCAGTACTTC. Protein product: CASSQAGAISPKNIQYF.

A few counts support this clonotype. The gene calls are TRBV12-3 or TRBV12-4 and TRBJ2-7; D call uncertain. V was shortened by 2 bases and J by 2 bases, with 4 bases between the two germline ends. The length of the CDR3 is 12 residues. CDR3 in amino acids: CASSLPPYEQYF. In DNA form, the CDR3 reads TGTGCCAGCAGTTTACCCCCCTACGAGCAGTACTTC.

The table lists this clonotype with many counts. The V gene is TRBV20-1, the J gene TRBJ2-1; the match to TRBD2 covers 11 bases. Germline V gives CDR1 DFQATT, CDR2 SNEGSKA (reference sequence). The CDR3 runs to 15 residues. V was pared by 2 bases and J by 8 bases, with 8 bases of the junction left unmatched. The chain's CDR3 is CSARPGTSGHHEQFF. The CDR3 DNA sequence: TGCAGTGCTAGACCCGGGACTAGCGGCCATCATGAGCAGTTCTTC.

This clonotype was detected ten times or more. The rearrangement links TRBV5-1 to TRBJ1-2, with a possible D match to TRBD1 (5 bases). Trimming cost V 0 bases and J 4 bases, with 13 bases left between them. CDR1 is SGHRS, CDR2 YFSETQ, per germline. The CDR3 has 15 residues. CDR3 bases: TGCGCCAGCAGCTTGGACCCACAGGTTCTCTATGGCTACACCTTC. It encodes CASSLDPQVLYGYTF.

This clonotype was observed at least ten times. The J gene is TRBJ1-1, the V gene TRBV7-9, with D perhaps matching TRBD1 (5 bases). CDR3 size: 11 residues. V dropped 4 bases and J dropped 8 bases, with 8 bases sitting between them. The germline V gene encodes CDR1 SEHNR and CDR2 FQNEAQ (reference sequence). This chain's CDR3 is CASSWGGEAFF. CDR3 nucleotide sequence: TGTGCCAGCAGCTGGGGGGGAGAAGCTTTCTTT. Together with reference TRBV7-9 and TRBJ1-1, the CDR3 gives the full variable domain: DTGVSQNPRHKITKRGQNVTFRCDPISEHNRLYWYRQTLGQGPEFLTYFQNEAQLEKSRLLSDRFSAERPKGSFSTLEIQRTEQGDSAMYLCASSWGGEAFFGQGTRLTVV.

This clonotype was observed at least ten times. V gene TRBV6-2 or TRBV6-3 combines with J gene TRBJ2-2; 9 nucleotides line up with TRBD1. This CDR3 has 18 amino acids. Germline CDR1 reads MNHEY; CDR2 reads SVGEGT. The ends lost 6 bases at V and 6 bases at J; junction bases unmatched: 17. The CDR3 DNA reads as TGTGCCAGCAGCTATCCGGGACAGGGACATTTGGCCTCCGGGGAGCTGTTTTTT. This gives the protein CASSYPGQGHLASGELFF.

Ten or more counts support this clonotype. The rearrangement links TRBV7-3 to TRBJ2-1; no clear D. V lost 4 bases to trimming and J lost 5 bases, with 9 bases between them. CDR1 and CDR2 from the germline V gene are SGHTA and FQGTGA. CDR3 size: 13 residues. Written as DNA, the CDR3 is TGTGCCAGCAGCTATTCGGCCAACAATGAGCAGTTCTTC. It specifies CASSYSANNEQFF.

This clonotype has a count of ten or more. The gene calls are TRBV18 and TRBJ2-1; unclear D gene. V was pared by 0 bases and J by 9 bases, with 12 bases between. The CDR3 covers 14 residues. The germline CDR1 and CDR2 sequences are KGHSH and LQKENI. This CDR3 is CASSPPSPVSEQFF. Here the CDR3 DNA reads TGTGCCAGCTCACCACCGTCCCCAGTCAGTGAGCAGTTCTTC.

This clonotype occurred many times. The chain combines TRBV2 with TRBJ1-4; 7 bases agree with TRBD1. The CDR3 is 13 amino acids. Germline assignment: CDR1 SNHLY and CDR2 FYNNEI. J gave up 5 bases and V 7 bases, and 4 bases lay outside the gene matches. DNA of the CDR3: TGTGCCAGCAAGGGACAGCTCAATGAAAAACTGTTTTTT. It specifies CASKGQLNEKLFF.

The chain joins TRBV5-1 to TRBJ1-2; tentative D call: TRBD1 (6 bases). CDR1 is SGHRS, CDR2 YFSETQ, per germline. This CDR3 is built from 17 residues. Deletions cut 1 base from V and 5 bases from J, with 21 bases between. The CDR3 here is CASSLRSNSQGRYGYTF. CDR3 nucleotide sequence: TGCGCCAGCAGCTTGAGGTCGAATTCGCAGGGGCGGTATGGCTACACCTTC. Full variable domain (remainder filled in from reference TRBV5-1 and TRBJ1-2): KAGVTQTPRYLIKTRGQQVTLSCSPISGHRSVSWYQQTPGQGLQFLFEYFSETQRNKGNFPGRFSGRQFSNSRSEMNVSTLELGDSALYLCASSLRSNSQGRYGYTFGSGTRLTVV.

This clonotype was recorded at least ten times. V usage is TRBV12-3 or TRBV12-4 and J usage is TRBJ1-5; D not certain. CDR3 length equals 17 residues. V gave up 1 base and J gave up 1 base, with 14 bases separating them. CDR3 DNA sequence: TGTGCCAGCAGTTTAGATTGGACGAGTCGGAGCAATCAGCCCCAGCATTTT. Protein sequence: CASSLDWTSRSNQPQHF.

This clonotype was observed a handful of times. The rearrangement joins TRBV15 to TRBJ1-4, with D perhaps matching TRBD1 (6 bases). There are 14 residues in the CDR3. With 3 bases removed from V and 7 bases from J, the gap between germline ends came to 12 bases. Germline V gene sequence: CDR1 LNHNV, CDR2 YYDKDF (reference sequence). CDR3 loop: CATSRDTGTEKLFF. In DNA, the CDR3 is TGTGCCACCAGCAGGGATACAGGGACTGAAAAACTGTTTTTT.

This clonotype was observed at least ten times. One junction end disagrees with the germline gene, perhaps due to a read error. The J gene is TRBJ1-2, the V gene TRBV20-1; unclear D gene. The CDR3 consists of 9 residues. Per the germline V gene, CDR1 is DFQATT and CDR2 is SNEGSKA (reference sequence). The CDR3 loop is CSAKYGYTF. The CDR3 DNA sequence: TGCAGTGCTAAATATGGCTACACCTTC.

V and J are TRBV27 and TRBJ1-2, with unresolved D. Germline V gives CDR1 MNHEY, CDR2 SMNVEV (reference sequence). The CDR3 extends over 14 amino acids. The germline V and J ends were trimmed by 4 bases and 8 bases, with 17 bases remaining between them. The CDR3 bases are TGTGCCAGCAGTTCCCCGCGGGCGCGTGGAGGCTACACCTTC. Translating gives CASSSPRARGGYTF.